A single TCR beta chain is shown here with its context. The germline V gene encodes CDR1 SGHAT and CDR2 FQNNGV. This CDR3 comprises 17 residues. Deletions cut 4 bases from V and 5 bases from J, with 24 bases between. The entry originates in a study of metastatic and nonmetastatic thyroid tumors. MiXCR was used by TCRdb to re-call the PCR reads. Among 15,000 to 20,000 clones, 34% were seen once, and the ten largest hold roughly 10%. Prior to thyroid surgery, none of the patients had received any treatment. This chain uses TRBV11-2 with TRBJ2-7, with TRBD2 as a possible D gene (5 bases). Sample: tumor tissue. The TCR originated in a male donor with papillary thyroid cancer or a benign thyroid nodule (not recorded which). Some clones in this sample may be carry-over from other donors' samples. In nucleotides, the CDR3 is TGTGCCAGCAGCTCATCGTGGGGTAACCCGGACGGGGACGAGCAGTACTTC. Residues: CASSSSWGNPDGDEQYF.